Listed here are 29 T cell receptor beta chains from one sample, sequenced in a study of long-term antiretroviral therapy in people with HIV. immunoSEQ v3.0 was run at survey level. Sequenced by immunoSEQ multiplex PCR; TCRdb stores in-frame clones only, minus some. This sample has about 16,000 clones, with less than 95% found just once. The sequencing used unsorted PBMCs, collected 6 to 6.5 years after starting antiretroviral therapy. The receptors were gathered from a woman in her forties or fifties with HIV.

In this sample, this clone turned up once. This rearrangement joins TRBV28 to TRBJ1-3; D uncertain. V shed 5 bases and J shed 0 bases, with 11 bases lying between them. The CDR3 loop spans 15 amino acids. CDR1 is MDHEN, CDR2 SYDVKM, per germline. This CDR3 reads CASSAQTGSGNTIYF. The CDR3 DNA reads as TGTGCCAGCAGTGCGCAGACTGGCTCTGGAAACACCATATATTTT. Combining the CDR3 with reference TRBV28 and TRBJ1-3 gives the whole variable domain DVKVTQSSRYLVKRTGEKVFLECVQDMDHENMFWYRQDPGLGLRLIYFSYDVKMKEKGDIPEGYSVSREKKERFSLILESASTNQTSMYLCASSAQTGSGNTIYFGEGSWLTVV.

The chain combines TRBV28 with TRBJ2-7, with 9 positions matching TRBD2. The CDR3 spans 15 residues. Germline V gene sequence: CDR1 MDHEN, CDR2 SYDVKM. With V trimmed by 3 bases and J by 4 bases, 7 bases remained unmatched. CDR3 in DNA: TGTGCCAGCAGTTTCCGCGGGAGGGCGCCATACGAGCAGTACTTC. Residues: CASSFRGRAPYEQYF.

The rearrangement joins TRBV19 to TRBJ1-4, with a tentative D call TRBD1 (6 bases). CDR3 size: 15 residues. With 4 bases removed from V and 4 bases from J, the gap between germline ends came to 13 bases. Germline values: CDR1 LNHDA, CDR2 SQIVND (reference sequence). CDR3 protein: CASSNRAIGNEKLFF. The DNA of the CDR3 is TGTGCCAGTAGTAACAGGGCTATTGGTAATGAAAAACTGTTTTTT.

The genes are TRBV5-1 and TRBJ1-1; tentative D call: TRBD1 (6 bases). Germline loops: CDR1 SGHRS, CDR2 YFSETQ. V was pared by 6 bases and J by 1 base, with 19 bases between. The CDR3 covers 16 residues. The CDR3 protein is CASNLRGTAQNTEAFF. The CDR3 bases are TGCGCCAGCAACCTCAGGGGAACAGCCCAGAACACTGAAGCTTTCTTT.

Here the CDR3 DNA reads TGTGCCAGCAGCCCAGCCGGGACAGGGACCTACGAGCAGTACTTC. It translates to CASSPAGTGTYEQYF. The J gene is TRBJ2-5, the V gene TRBV7-2; TRBD1 agrees at 9 bases. Gene TRBJ2-7 matches the end of the DNA better, so the J call may be wrong. The CDR3 contains 15 residues. CDR1 and CDR2 from the germline V gene are SGHTA and FQGNSA.

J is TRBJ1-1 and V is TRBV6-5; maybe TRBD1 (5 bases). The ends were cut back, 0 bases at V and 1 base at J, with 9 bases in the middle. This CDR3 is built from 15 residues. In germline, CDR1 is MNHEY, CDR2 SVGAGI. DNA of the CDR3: TGTGCCAGCAGTTACTCTAGGGGAGCGAACACTGAAGCTTTCTTT. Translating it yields CASSYSRGANTEAFF.

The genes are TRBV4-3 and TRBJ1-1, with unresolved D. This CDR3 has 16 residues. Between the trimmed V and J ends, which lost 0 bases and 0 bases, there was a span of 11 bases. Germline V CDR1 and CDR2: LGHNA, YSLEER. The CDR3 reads CASSQDGDRLNTEAFF. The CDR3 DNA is TGCGCCAGCAGCCAAGATGGAGACCGACTGAACACTGAAGCTTTCTTT.

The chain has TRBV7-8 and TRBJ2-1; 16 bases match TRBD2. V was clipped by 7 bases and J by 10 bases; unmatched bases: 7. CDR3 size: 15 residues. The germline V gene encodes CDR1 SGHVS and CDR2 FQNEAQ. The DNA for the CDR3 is TGTGCCAGCACCCCGGGACTAGCGGGAGGGTGGGAGCAGTTCTTC. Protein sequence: CASTPGLAGGWEQFF.

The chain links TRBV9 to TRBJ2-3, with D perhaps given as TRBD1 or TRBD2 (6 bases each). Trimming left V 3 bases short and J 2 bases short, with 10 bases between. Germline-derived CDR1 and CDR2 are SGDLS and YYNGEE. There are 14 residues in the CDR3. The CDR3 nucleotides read TGTGCCAGCAGCGCGGGGGACACCACAGATACGCAGTATTTT. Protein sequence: CASSAGDTTDTQYF.

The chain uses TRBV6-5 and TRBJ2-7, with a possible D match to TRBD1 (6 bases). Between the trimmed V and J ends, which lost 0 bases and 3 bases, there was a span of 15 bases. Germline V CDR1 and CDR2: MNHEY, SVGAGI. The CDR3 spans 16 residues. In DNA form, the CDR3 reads TGTGCCAGCAGTTACTCGAGCGTGGGGGCCAACTACGAGCAGTACTTC. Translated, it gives CASSYSSVGANYEQYF.

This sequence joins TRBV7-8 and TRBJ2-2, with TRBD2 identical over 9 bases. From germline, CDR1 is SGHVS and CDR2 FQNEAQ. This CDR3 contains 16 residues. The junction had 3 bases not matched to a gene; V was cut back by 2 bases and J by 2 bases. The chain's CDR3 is CASSLRREGNTGELFF. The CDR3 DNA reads TGTGCCAGCAGCTTACGGCGGGAGGGAAACACCGGGGAGCTGTTTTTT. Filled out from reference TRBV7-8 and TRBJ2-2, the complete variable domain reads GAGVSQSPRYKVAKRGQDVALRCDPISGHVSLFWYQQALGQGPEFLTYFQNEAQLDKSGLPSDRFFAERPEGSVSTLKIQRTQQEDSAVYLCASSLRREGNTGELFFGEGSRLTVL.

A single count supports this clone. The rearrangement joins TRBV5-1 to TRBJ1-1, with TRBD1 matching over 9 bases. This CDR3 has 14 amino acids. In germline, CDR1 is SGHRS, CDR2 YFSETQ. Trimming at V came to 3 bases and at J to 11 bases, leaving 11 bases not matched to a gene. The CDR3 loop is CASSYEQGARWAFF. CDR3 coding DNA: TGCGCCAGCAGCTACGAACAGGGGGCGCGGTGGGCTTTCTTT.

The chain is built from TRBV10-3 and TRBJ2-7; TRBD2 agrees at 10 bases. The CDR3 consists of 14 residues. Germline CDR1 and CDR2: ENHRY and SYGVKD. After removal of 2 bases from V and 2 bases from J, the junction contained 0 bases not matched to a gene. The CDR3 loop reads CAISESGRAYEQYF. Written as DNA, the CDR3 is TGTGCCATCAGTGAGAGCGGGAGGGCCTACGAGCAGTACTTC.

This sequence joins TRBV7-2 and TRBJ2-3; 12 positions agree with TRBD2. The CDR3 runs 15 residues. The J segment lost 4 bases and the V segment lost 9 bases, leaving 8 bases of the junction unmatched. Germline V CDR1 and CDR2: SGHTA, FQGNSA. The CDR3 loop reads CASSTTSGRADTQYF. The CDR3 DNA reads TGTGCCAGTTCGACGACTAGCGGGAGAGCAGATACGCAGTATTTT.

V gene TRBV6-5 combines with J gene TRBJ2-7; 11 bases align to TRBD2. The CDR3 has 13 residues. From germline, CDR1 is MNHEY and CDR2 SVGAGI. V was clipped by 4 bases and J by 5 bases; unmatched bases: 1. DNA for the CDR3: TGTGCCAGCAGTTCTAGCGGGAGGAACGAGCAGTACTTC. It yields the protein CASSSSGRNEQYF.

CDR3 residues: CASSSGLAGVTDTQYF. Here the CDR3 DNA reads TGTGCCAGCAGCTCGGGACTAGCGGGAGTAACAGATACGCAGTATTTT. V and J are TRBV11-3 and TRBJ2-3; TRBD2 aligns across 14 bases. Per germline, CDR1 SGHNT and CDR2 YENEEA. Unmatched junction bases numbered 3, after V lost 4 bases and J lost 3 bases. The CDR3 length is 16 residues.

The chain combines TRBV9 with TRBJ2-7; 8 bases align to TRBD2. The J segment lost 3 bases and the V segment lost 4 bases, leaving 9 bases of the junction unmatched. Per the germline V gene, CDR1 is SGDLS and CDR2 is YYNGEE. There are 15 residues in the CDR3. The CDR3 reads CASSPTPGTSYEQYF. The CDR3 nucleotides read TGTGCCAGCAGCCCCACCCCCGGGACTAGCTACGAGCAGTACTTC. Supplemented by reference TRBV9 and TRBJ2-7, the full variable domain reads DSGVTQTPKHLITATGQRVTLRCSPRSGDLSVYWYQQSLDQGLQFLIQYYNGEERAKGNILERFSAQQFPDLHSELNLSSLELGDSALYFCASSPTPGTSYEQYFGPGTRLTVT.

CDR3 sequence: CASSSTTGFGLYNEQFF. The DNA of the CDR3 is TGCGCCAGCAGCTCAACGACGGGGTTCGGCCTTTACAATGAGCAGTTCTTC. This chain links TRBV5-1 with TRBJ2-1; D may be TRBD2 (5 bases). V lost 3 bases and J 4 bases, leaving 20 bases between the germline ends. Germline V gives CDR1 SGHRS, CDR2 YFSETQ. CDR3 length: 17 amino acids.

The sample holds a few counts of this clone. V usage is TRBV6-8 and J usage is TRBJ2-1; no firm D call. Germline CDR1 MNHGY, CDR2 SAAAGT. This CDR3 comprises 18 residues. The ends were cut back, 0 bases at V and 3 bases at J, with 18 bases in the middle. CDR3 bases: TGTGCCAGCAGTTACTCGGAATGGTCCCCCCTTATCTACAATGAGCAGTTCTTC. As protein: CASSYSEWSPLIYNEQFF.

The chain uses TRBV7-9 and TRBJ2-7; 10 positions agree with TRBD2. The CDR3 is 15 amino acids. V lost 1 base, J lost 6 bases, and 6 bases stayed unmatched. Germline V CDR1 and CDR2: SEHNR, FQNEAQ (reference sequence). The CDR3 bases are TGTGCCAGCAGCTTAGTTCTAGCGGGAGTTGGCGAGCAGTACTTC. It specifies CASSLVLAGVGEQYF.

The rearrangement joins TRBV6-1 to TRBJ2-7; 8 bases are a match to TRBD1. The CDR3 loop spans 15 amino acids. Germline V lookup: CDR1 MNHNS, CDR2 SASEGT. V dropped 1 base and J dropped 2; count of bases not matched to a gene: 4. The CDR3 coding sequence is TGTGCCAGCAGTGAAGTCCAGGGGGCTACCTACGAGCAGTACTTC. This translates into CASSEVQGATYEQYF.

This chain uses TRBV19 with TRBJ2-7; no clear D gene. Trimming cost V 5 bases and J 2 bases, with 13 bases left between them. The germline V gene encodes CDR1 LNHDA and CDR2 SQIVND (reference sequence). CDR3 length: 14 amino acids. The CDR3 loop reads CASSPGQAAYEQYF. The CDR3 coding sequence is TGTGCCAGTAGTCCCGGGCAGGCCGCCTACGAGCAGTACTTC. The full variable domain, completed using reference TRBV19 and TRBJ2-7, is DGGITQSPKYLFRKEGQNVTLSCEQNLNHDAMYWYRQDPGQGLRLIYYSQIVNDFQKGDIAEGYSVSREKKESFPLTVTSAQKNPTAFYLCASSPGQAAYEQYFGPGTRLTVT.

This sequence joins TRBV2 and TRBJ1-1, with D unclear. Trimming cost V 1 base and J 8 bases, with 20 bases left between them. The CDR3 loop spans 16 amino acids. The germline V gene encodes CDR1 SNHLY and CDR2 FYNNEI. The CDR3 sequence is CASSEVVYLGGQEAFF. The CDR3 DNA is TGTGCCAGCAGTGAAGTTGTCTACCTCGGCGGGCAGGAAGCTTTCTTT.

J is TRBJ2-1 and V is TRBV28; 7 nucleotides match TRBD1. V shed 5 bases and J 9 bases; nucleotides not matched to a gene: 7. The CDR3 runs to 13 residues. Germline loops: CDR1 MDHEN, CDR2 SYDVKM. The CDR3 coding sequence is TGTGCCAGCAGTCTGACAGGGCTGGGTGAGCAGTTCTTC. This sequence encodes CASSLTGLGEQFF.

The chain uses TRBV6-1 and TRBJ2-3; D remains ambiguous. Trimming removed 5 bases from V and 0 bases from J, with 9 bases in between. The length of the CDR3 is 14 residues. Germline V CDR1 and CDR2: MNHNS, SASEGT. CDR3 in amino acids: CASSRTASTDTQYF. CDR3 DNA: TGTGCCAGCAGTCGGACGGCTAGCACAGATACGCAGTATTTT.

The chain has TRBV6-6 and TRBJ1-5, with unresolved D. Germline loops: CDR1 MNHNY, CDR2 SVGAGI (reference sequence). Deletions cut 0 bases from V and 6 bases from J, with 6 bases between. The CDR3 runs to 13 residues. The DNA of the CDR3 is TGTGCCAGCAGTTACTCCCACCTTCAGCCCCAGCATTTT. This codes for CASSYSHLQPQHF.

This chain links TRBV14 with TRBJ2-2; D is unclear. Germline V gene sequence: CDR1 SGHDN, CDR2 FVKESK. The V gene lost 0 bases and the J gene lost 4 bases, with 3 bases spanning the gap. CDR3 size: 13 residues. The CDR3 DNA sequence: TGTGCCAGCAGCCAAGATACCACCGGGGAGCTGTTTTTT. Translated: CASSQDTTGELFF. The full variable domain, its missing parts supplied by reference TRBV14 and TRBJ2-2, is EAGVTQFPSHSVIEKGQTVTLRCDPISGHDNLYWYRRVMGKEIKFLLHFVKESKQDESGMPNNRFLAERTGGTYSTLKVQPAELEDSGVYFCASSQDTTGELFFGEGSRLTVL.

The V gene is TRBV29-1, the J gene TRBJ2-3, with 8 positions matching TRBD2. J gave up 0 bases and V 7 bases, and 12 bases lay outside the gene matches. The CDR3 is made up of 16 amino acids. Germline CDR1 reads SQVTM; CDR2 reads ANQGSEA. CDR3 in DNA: TGCAGCGCTTACGGCGCGGGAGGTCTGAGCACAGATACGCAGTATTTT. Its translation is CSAYGAGGLSTDTQYF.

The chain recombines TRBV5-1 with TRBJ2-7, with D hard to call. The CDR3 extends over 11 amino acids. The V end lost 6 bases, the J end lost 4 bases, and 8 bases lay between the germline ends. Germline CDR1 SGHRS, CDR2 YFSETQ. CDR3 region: CASNGDYEQYF. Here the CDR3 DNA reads TGCGCCAGCAACGGAGATTACGAGCAGTACTTC.